The clone carrying this TCR beta chain was detected only once. The entry originates in a study of shared clonotypes between healthy human individuals. Some clones are missing from TCRdb's copy, which holds only in-frame ones; the method was immunoSEQ multiplex PCR. The table includes 2 million to 3 million clones, roughly 93% detected once. This TCR came from a man younger than 35 in good health. Some clones in this sample may be carry-over from other donors' samples. The sequenced sample was naive CD4+ T cells from PBMCs. Subset noted: CD45RA+ positively selected.

CDR3 nucleotide sequence: TGTGCCAGCAGTTTTGGGGGGCGGGGAGTGGAGACCCAGTACTTC. This codes for CASSFGGRGVETQYF. The chain has TRBV28 and TRBJ2-5; D could derive from TRBD1 or TRBD2 (6 bases each). The germline CDR1 and CDR2 sequences are MDHEN and SYDVKM. The CDR3 totals 15 residues. The V gene lost 3 bases and the J gene lost 5 bases, with 16 bases spanning the gap.